The rows below give T cell receptor beta chains drawn from one sample of a study of molecular identifiers for immune sequencing clone quantification. Each CDR3 protein gets one entry after TCRdb re-called the PCR reads with MiXCR. The sample lists about 640,000 distinct CDR3 sequences; 15% to 20% were seen once. The sequenced sample consisted of naive CD8+ T cells from blood, with Jurkat cell RNA spiked in. These receptors all stem from a human donor in good health. Some libraries in this study had Jurkat cell RNA spiked in. CDR3s include the opening cysteine and the closing phenylalanine or tryptophan. The D gene is left open where the match is weak. Size tells how often a clone was seen (once, few, many) or the class of an expanded clone, and some rows leave it out.

v_call	clone_size	j_call	d_call	cdr3_nt	cdr3_aa
TRBV27	.	TRBJ2-7	TRBD1	TGTGCCAGCGGCACCGGGACAGGGTCGGCCGAGCAGTACTTC	CASGTGTGSAEQYF
TRBV6-2/TRBV6-3	many	TRBJ1-1	.	TGTGCCAGCAGCCCCGGTGCTATGTCGAACACTGAAGCTTTCTTT	CASSPGAMSNTEAFF
TRBV13	few	TRBJ2-1	.	TGTGCCAGCGTCGGGGGTTATGAGCAGTTCTTC	CASVGGYEQFF
TRBV12-3/TRBV12-4	many	TRBJ2-7	.	TGTGCCAGCCGATCCGCGGGGGCGAGTTTTTCCGAGCAGTACTTC	CASRSAGASFSEQYF
TRBV12-3/TRBV12-4	many	TRBJ2-5	TRBD1	TGTGCCAGCAGGGACAGGGGTTGGGAGACCCAGTACTTC	CASRDRGWETQYF
TRBV20-1	.	TRBJ2-1	.	TGCAGTGCAACCTCTCGGGACTCCCCCCCTCATGAGCAGTTCTTC	CSATSRDSPPHEQFF
TRBV6-1	.	TRBJ1-6	.	TGTGCCAGCAGTGAGTTTCCACAGGGATGGGGGTCACCCCTCCACTTT	CASSEFPQGWGSPLHF
TRBV4-1	many	TRBJ1-1	.	TGCGCCAGCAGCCAATCCGAGGGAAGGTCTACTGAAGCTTTCTTT	CASSQSEGRSTEAFF
TRBV6-2/TRBV6-3	.	TRBJ2-7	.	TGTGCCAGCAGTTACTCGCTCTTAGCGGACAGGAGCTCCTACGAGCAGTACTTC	CASSYSLLADRSSYEQYF
TRBV28	.	TRBJ2-1	.	TGTGCCAGCACCACGACAAGCTTCAATGAGCAGTTCTTC	CASTTTSFNEQFF
TRBV7-9	few	TRBJ2-5	.	TGTGCCAGCAGCCCGAGTGCCTACCAAGAGACCCAGTACTTC	CASSPSAYQETQYF